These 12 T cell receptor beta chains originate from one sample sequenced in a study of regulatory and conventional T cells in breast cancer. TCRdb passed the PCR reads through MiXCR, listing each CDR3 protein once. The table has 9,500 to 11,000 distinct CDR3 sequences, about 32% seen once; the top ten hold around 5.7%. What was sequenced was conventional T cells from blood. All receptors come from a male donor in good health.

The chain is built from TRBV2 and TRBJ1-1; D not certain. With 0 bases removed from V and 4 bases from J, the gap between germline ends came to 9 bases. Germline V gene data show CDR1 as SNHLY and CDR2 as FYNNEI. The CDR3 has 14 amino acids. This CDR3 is CASSEAPQGTEAFF. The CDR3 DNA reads TGTGCCAGCAGTGAAGCTCCCCAAGGCACTGAAGCTTTCTTT.

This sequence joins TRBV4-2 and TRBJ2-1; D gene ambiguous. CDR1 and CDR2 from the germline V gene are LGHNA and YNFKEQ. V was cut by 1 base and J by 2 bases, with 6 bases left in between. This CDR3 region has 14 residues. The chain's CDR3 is CASSQGSAYNEQFF. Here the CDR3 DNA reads TGTGCCAGCAGCCAAGGATCCGCCTACAATGAGCAGTTCTTC.

CDR3 DNA sequence: TGTGCCAGCAGCCCTGGCGGGGACCTTCGGTACTTC. Residues: CASSPGGDLRYF. This rearrangement joins TRBV3-1 to TRBJ2-7; possible D gene TRBD2, 6 bases. The CDR3 covers 12 residues. The germline V gene encodes CDR1 LGHDT and CDR2 YNNKEL (reference sequence). The V end lost 4 bases, the J end lost 12 bases, and 16 bases lay between the germline ends.

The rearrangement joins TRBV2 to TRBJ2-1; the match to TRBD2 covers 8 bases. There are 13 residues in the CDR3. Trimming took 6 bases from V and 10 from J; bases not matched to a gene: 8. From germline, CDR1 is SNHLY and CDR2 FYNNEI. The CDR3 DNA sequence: TGTGCCAGCAGAACGGGGGGGCTTTCCGAGCAGTTCTTC. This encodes CASRTGGLSEQFF.

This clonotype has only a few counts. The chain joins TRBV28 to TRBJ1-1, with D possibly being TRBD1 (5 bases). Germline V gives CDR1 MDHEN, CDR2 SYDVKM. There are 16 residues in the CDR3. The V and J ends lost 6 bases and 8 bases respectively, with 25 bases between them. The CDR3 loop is CASSPPPGRKGPEAFF. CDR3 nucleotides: TGTGCCAGCAGCCCCCCCCCAGGGAGGAAGGGGCCCGAAGCTTTCTTT.

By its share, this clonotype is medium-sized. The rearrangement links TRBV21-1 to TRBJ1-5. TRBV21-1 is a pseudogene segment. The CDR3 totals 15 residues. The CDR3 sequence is CASSKTEYSNQPQHF. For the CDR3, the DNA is TGTGCCAGCAGCAAAACAGAATATAGCAATCAGCCCCAGCATTTT.

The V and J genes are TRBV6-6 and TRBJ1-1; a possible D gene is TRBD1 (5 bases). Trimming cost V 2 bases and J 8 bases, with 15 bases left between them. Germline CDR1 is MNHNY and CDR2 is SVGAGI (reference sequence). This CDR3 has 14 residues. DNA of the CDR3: TGTGCCAGCAGTTACCGGGGGTCCTACCAGGAAGCTTTCTTT. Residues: CASSYRGSYQEAFF.

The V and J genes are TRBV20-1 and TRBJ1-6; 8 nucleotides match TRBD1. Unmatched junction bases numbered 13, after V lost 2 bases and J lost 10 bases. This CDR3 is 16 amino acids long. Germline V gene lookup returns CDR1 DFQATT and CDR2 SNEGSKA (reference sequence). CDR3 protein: CSARPPRTGQLSPLHF. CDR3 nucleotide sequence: TGCAGTGCTAGACCCCCTCGGACAGGGCAGTTATCACCCCTCCACTTT.

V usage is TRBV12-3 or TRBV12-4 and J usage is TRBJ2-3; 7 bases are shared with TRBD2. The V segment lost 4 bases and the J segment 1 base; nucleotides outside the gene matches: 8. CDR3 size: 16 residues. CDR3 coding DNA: TGTGCCAGCAGTTACGGAGGGCTAGCGGGCACAGATACGCAGTATTTT. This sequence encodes CASSYGGLAGTDTQYF.

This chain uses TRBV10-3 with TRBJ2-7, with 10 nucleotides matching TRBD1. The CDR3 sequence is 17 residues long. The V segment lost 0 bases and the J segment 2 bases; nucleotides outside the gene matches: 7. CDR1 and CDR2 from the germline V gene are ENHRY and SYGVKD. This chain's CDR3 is CAISESVIGQGAYEQYF. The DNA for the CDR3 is TGTGCCATCAGTGAGTCTGTGATTGGACAGGGGGCCTACGAGCAGTACTTC.

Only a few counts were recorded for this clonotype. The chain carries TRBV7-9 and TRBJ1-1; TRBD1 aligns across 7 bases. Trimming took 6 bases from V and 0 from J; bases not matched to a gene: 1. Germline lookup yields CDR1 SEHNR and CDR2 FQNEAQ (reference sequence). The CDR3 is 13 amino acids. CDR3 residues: CASRGQMNTEAFF. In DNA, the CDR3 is TGTGCCAGCAGGGGACAGATGAACACTGAAGCTTTCTTT.

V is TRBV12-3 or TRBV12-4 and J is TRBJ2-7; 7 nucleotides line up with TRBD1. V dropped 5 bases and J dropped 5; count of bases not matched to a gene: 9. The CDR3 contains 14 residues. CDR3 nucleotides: TGTGCCAGCAGTGCACCGGGACAGACGCACGAGCAGTACTTC. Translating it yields CASSAPGQTHEQYF.